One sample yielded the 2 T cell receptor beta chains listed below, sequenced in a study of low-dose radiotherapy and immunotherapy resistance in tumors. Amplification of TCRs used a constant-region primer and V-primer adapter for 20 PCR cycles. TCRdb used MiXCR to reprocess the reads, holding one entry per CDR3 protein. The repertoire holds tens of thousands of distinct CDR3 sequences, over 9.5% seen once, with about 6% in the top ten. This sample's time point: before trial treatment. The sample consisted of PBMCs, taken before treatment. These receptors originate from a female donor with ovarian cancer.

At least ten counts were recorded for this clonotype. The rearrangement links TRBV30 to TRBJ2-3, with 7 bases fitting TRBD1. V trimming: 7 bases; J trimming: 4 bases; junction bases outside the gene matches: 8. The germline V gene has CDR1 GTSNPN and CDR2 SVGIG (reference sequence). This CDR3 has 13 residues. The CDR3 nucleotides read TGTGCCTCAGAAGGACAGGTTTCAGATACGCAGTATTTT. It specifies CASEGQVSDTQYF.

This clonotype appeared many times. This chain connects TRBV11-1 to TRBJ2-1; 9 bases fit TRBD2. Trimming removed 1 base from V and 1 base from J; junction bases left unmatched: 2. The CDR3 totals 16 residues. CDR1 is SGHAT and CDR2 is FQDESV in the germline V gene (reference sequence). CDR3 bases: TGTGCCAGCAGCTTAGGTAGCGGGGGATCCTACAATGAGCAGTTCTTC. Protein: CASSLGSGGSYNEQFF.